A selection of T cell receptor beta chains follows, all from one sample in a study of early T cells in non-severe SARS-CoV-2 infection. One entry per CDR3 protein results from TCRdb running MiXCR on the 5' RACE reads. The data contain about 94,000 distinct CDR3 sequences, 13% of them singletons. The sample comprised whole blood. The receptors stem from an adult who was a healthcare worker with PCR-confirmed SARS-CoV-2 infection or an uninfected control (not recorded which). The CDR3 runs from the conserved cysteine through the conserved F or W. The order of the fields is J gene, V gene, CDR3 protein.

TRBJ2-3 TRBV20-1 CSARSRTSGSTDTQYF
TRBJ2-7 TRBV11-2 CASSSGLRGRFYEQYF
TRBJ2-1 TRBV7-6 CASSQRDWHEQFF
TRBJ2-5 TRBV4-2 CASSQGELETQYF
TRBJ2-5 TRBV28 CASSFVGEVGRETQYF
TRBJ1-2 TRBV6-1 CASSERNGYGYTF
TRBJ2-1 TRBV20-1 CSASGLAGENEQFF
TRBJ1-4 TRBV4-1 CASSQDGQGGRKLFF
TRBJ1-1 TRBV7-2 CASSRLGGVTEAFF
TRBJ1-2 TRBV29-1 CSVVQGFGYTF
TRBJ2-7 TRBV29-1 CSVGGSHTNEQYF
TRBJ2-7 TRBV12-3/TRBV12-4 CASTRRGQGGYYEQYF
TRBJ2-3 TRBV12-3/TRBV12-4 CASSIAGGYTDTQYF
TRBJ1-1 TRBV6-5 CASSSDRGNTEAFF
TRBJ1-3 TRBV18 CASSSGHSSGNTIYF
TRBJ2-5 TRBV11-2 CASSWGGRETQYF
TRBJ1-6 TRBV5-1 CASSLVVDGLAPLHF
TRBJ1-6 TRBV7-2 CASSPVAGVLSSPLHF
TRBJ1-2 TRBV7-3 CASPLGSAPYYGYTF
TRBJ1-5 TRBV28 CASSRDASPQHF
TRBJ2-5 TRBV7-2 CASSWGPGGRETQYF
TRBJ2-1 TRBV5-8 CASSPALGRAYNEQFF
TRBJ2-5 TRBV2 CASSPPGLAEMGQYF
TRBJ1-5 TRBV4-1 CASSQEVTGNQPQHF
TRBJ1-1 TRBV5-1 CASSPLGQANRNTEAFF
TRBJ2-7 TRBV4-1 CASSQITFYEQYF
TRBJ2-3 TRBV12-3/TRBV12-4 CASSFGDATDTQYF
TRBJ2-3 TRBV29-1 CSVDEGTQYF
TRBJ1-1 TRBV16 CASSEGPRLNTEAFF
TRBJ2-5 TRBV6-1 CASEAWQETQYF
TRBJ2-5 TRBV10-2 CASRRGGQETQYF
TRBJ2-2 TRBV10-1 CASSEGGNANTGELFF
TRBJ2-2 TRBV20-1 CSARKRPGQINTGELFF
TRBJ2-3 TRBV12-3/TRBV12-4 CASSWAWTGLSTDTQYF
TRBJ2-7 TRBV28 CASSFPGQLSTGTSGGVFLEQYF
TRBJ2-1 TRBV3-1 CASSHLLAVEDEQFF
TRBJ1-2 TRBV27 CASRSTGVKYGYTF
TRBJ2-4 TRBV11-2 CASSSAPKNIQYF
TRBJ1-4 TRBV4-2 CASSQDWRSEKLFF
TRBJ2-7 TRBV4-1 CASSQDVYPPTDEQYF
TRBJ2-7 TRBV11-2 CASSLEGPRSGEQYF
TRBJ2-7 TRBV29-1 CSVRSHEQYF
TRBJ1-5 TRBV7-9 CASSFGRNNQPQHF
TRBJ1-5 TRBV28 CASRNSGAAQPQHF
TRBJ1-2 TRBV7-9 CASSLGQGYGYTF